This TCR beta chain was recovered during a study of blood T cell repertoires in COVID-19. As for the study in general: T cells, B-cell-depleted T cells, or PBMCs provided the cDNA or gDNA that served as material.

The length of the CDR3 is 16 residues. From germline, CDR1 is SGHRS and CDR2 YFSETQ. V dropped 2 bases and J dropped 5; count of bases not matched to a gene: 6. How the authors handled the data: Nucleated cell counts were estimated from reference gene primer amplification. Using immunoSEQ multiplex PCR, the repertoire was profiled, and TCRdb retains in-frame clones only, with some absent. For V, J and clone size, that table is used; D and trimming come from the DNA. The sample has over 450,000 clones; roughly nine tenths are singletons. The specimen sequenced was peripheral blood. The sequence was collected from a man younger than 35 with COVID-19, enrolled during active disease. This sequence joins TRBV5-1 and TRBJ2-1; 11 bases are shared with TRBD2. CDR3 amino acids: CASSLASGRYHNEQFF. The CDR3 DNA reads as TGCGCCAGCAGCTTAGCTAGCGGGAGGTACCACAATGAGCAGTTCTTC.